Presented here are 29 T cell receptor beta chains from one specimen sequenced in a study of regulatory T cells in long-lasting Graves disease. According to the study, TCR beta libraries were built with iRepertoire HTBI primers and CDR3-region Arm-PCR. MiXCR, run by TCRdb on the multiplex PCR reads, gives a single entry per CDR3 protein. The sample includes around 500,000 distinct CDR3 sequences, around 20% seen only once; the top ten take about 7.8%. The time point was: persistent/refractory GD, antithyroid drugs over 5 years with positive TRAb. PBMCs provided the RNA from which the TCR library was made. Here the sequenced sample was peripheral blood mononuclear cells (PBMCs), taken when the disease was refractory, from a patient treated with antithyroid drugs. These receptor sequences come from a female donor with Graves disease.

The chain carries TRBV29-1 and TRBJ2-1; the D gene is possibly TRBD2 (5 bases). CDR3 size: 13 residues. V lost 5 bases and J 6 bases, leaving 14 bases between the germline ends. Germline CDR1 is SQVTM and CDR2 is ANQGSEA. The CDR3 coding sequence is TGCAGCGTTTTTTTGGGAGCCGTCAATGAGCAGTTCTTC. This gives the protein CSVFLGAVNEQFF.

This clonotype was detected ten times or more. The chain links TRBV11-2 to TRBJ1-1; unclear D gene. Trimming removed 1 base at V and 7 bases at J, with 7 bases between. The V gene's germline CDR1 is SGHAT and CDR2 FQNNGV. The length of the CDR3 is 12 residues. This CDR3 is CASSLGMGEAFF. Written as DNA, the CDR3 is TGTGCCAGCAGCTTAGGTATGGGTGAAGCTTTCTTT. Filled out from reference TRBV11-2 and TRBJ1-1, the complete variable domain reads EAGVAQSPRYKIIEKRQSVAFWCNPISGHATLYWYQQILGQGPKLLIQFQNNGVVDDSQLPKDRFSAERLKGVDSTLKIQPAKLEDSAVYLCASSLGMGEAFFGQGTRLTVV.

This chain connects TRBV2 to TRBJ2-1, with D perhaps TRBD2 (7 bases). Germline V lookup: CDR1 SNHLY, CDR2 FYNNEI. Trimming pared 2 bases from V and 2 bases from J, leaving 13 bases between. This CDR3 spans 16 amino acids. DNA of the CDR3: TGTGCCAGCAGTGAACCGGGGGAGGGGGCCTACAATGAGCAGTTCTTC. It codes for CASSEPGEGAYNEQFF.

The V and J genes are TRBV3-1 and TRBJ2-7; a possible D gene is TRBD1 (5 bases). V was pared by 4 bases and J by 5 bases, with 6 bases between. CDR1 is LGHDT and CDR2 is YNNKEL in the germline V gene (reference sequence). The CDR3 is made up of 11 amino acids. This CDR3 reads CASSPGNEQYF. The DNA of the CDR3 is TGTGCCAGCAGCCCAGGGAACGAGCAGTACTTC.

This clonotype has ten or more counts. The CDR3 DNA reads as TGTGCCAGCGGACGTATCGGGGTTGCTGAAGCTTTCTTT. As protein: CASGRIGVAEAFF. The chain uses TRBV5-8 and TRBJ1-1; D is undetermined. There are 13 residues in the CDR3. Germline V CDR1 and CDR2: SGHTS, YDEGEE. V was trimmed by 7 bases and J by 6 bases, leaving 16 bases between them.

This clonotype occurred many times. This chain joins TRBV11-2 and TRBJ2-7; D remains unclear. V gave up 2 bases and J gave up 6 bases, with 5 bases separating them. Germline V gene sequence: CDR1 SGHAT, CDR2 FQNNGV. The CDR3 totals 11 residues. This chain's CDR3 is CASSLIGEQYF. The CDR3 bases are TGTGCCAGCAGCTTAATTGGCGAGCAGTACTTC.

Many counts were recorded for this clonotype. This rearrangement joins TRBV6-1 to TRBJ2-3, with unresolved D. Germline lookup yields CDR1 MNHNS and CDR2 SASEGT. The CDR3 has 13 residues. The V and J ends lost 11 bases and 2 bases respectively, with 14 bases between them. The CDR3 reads CAGSASDTDTQYF. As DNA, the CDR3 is TGTGCCGGATCGGCCTCGGACACAGATACGCAGTATTTT.

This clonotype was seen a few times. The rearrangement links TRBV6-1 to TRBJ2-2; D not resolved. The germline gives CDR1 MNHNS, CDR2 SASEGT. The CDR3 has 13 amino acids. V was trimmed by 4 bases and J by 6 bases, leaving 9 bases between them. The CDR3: CASSVTESGELFF. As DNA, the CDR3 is TGTGCCAGCAGTGTAACAGAGTCCGGGGAGCTGTTTTTT.

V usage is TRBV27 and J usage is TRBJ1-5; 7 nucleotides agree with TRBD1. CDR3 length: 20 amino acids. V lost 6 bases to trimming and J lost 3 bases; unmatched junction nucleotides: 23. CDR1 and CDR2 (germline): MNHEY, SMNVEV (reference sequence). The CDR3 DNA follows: TGTGCCAGCAGCCACACCCCGGGACAGTACAAAAGGACGCACAATCAGCCCCAGCATTTT. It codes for CASSHTPGQYKRTHNQPQHF.

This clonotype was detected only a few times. The CDR3 sequence is CASTRAGGTYEQYF. CDR3 sequence (DNA): TGCGCCAGCACCAGAGCGGGAGGAACCTACGAGCAGTACTTC. The rearrangement links TRBV5-1 to TRBJ2-7; 9 nucleotides agree with TRBD2. The germline V gene encodes CDR1 SGHRS and CDR2 YFSETQ. The CDR3 has 14 residues. The trim removed 6 bases at V and 2 bases at J, leaving 6 bases unmatched.

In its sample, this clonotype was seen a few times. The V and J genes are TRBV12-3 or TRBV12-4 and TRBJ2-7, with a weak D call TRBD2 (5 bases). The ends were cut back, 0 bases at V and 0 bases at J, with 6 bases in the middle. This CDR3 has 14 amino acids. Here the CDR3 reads CASSLASDSYEQYF. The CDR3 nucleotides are TGTGCCAGCAGTTTAGCTAGCGACTCCTACGAGCAGTACTTC.

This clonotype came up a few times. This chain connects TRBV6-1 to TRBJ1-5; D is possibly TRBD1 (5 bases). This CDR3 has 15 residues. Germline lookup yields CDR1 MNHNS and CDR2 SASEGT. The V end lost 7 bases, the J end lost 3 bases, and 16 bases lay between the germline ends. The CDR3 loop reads CASTFEWGFNQPQHF. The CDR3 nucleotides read TGTGCCAGCACCTTCGAGTGGGGCTTCAATCAGCCCCAGCATTTT.

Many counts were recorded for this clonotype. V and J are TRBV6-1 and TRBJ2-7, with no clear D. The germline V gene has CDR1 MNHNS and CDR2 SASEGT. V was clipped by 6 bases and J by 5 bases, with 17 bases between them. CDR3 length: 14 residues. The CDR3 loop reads CASRPRHLGHEQYF. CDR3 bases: TGTGCCAGCAGACCCCGACATCTCGGACACGAGCAGTACTTC.

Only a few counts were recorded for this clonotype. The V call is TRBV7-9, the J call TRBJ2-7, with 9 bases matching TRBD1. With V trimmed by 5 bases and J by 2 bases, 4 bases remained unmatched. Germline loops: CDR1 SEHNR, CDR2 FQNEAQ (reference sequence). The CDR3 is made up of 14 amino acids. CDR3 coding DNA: TGTGCCAGCAGCGGGACAGGGTACACCTACGAGCAGTACTTC. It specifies CASSGTGYTYEQYF.

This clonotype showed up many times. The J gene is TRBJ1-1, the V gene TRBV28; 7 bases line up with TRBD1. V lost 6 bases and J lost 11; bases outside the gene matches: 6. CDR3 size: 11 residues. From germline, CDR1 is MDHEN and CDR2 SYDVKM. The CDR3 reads CASSPRGEAFF. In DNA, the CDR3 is TGTGCCAGCAGCCCCAGGGGGGAGGCTTTCTTT.

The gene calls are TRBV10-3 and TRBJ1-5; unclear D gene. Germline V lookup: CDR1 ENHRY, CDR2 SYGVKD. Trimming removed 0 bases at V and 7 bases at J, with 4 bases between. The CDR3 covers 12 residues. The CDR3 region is CAISESSQPQHF. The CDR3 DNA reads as TGTGCCATCAGTGAGTCCAGCCAGCCCCAGCATTTT.

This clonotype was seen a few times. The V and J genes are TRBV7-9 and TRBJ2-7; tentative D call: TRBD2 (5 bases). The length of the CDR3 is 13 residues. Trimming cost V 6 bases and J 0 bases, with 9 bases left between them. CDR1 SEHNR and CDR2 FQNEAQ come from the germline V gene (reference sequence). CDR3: CASSKRDSYEQYF. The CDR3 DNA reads TGTGCCAGCAGTAAGAGGGACTCCTACGAGCAGTACTTC.

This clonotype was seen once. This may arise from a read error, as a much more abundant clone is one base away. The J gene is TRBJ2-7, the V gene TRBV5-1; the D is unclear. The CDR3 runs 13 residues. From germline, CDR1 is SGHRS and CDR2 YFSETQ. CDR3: CDSATTDLSEQYF. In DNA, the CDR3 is TGCGACAGCGCTACAACGGACCTCTCCGAGCAGTACTTC.

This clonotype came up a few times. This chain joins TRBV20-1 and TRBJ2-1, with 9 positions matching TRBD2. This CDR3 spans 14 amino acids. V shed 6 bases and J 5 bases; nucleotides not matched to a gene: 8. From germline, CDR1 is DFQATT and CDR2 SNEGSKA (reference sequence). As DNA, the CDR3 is TGCAGTGCCGTCATAGCGGGAGTTGACAATGAGCAGTTCTTC. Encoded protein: CSAVIAGVDNEQFF.

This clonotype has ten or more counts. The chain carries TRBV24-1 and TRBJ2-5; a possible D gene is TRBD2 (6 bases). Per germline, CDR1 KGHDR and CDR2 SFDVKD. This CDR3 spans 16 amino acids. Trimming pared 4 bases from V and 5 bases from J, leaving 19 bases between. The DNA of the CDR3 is TGTGCCACCAGTGACCCAAAACTCGCGGGATTGGAGACCCAGTACTTC. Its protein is CATSDPKLAGLETQYF.

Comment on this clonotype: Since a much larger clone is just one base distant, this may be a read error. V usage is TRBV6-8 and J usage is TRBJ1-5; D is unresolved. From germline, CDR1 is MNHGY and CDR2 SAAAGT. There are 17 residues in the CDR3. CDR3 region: CASSNSNKGRGNQPQHF. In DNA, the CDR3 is TGTGCCAGCAGTAACTCTAACAAGGGAAGGGGCAATCAGCCCCAGCATTTT.

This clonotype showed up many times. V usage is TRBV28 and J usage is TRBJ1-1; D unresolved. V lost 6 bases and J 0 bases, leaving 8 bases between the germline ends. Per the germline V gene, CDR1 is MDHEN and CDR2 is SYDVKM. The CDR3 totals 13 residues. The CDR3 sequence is CASRFTLNTEAFF. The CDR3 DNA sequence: TGTGCCAGCAGATTCACACTGAACACTGAAGCTTTCTTT.

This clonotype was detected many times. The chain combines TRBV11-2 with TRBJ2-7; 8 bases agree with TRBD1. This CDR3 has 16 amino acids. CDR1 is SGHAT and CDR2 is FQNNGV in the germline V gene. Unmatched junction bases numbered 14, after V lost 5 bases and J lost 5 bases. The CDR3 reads CASSRPPRTGQNEQYF. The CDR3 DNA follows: TGTGCCAGCAGCCGCCCACCCCGGACAGGGCAAAACGAGCAGTACTTC.

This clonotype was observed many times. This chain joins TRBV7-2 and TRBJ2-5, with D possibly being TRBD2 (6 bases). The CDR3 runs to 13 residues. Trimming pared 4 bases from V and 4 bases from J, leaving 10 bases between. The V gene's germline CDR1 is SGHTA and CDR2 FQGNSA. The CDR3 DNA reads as TGTGCCAGCAGCTCCGGGACTGCAGAGACCCAGTACTTC. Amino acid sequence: CASSSGTAETQYF.

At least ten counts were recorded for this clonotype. This CDR3 is CASSPPVGKLFF. The DNA for the CDR3 is TGTGCCAGCTCACCACCAGTTGGAAAACTGTTTTTT. The chain carries TRBV18 and TRBJ1-4; the D is unclear. The CDR3 runs to 12 residues. Germline CDR1 and CDR2: KGHSH and LQKENI. V was cut by 0 bases and J by 10 bases, with 6 bases left in between.

Written as DNA, the CDR3 is TGCAGCGTCTCCTTGAAGCGGGGCCCAGGCGATGAGCAGTTCTTC. It codes for CSVSLKRGPGDEQFF. The chain joins TRBV29-1 to TRBJ2-1, with 7 bases fitting TRBD2. The CDR3 has 15 amino acids. The J segment lost 8 bases and the V segment lost 6 bases, leaving 16 bases of the junction unmatched. The germline V gene has CDR1 SQVTM and CDR2 ANQGSEA.

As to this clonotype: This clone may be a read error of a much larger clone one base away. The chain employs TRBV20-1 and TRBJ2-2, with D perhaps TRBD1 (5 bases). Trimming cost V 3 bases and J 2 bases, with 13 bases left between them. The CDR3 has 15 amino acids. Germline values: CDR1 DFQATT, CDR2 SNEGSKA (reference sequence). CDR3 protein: CSASAQASNTGELFF. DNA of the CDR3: TGCAGTGCTAGTGCACAGGCATCCAACACCGGGGAGCTGTTTTTT.

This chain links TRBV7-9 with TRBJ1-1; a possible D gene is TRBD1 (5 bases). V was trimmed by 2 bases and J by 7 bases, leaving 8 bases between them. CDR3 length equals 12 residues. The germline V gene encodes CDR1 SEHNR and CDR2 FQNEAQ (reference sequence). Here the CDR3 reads CASSLQGDEAFF. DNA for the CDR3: TGTGCCAGCAGCTTACAGGGTGATGAAGCTTTCTTT.

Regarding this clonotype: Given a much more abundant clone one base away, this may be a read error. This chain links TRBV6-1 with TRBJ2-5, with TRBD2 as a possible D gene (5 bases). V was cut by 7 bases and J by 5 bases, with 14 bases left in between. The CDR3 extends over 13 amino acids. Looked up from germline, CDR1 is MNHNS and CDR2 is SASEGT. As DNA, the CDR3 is TGTGCCAGCAAGCCCACCGGGGTGGAGACCCAGTACTTC. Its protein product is CASKPTGVETQYF.